A few counts support the clone carrying this T cell receptor (beta chain). The data are from a study of cytomegalovirus exposure and HLA in healthy donors. PCR was performed using 60 Vbeta and 13 Jbeta primers. Repertoires were generated with immunoSEQ multiplex PCR, while TCRdb's copy carries only in-frame clones and drops some. This sample has under 300,000 clones, with over 70% found just once. Germline trimming cut 5 bases from V and 3 bases from J; bases unmatched to any gene: 7. From germline, CDR1 is MDHEN and CDR2 SYDVKM. The CDR3 covers 14 residues. This TCR came from a woman aged 55 to 70 in good health and CMV-seropositive. V gene TRBV28 combines with J gene TRBJ2-7; 7 nucleotides agree with TRBD1. The sample taken for sequencing was PBMCs. The CDR3 DNA sequence: TGTGCCAGCAGTGCAACGGGACAGCGCTACGAGCAGTACTTC. As protein: CASSATGQRYEQYF. The full variable domain, rest sourced from reference TRBV28 and TRBJ2-7, is DVKVTQSSRYLVKRTGEKVFLECVQDMDHENMFWYRQDPGLGLRLIYFSYDVKMKEKGDIPEGYSVSREKKERFSLILESASTNQTSMYLCASSATGQRYEQYFGPGTRLTVT.